The subject of this entry is one T cell receptor (beta chain). The entry originates in a study of blood T cell repertoires in COVID-19. For the study at large: T cells, B-cell-depleted T cells, or PBMCs supplied cDNA or gDNA.

Germline assignment: CDR1 LNHNV and CDR2 YYDKDF (reference sequence). V shed 1 base and J shed 3 bases, with 10 bases lying between them. The CDR3 extends over 15 amino acids. Some clones are missing from TCRdb's copy, which holds only in-frame ones; the method was immunoSEQ multiplex PCR. Of approximately 97,000 clones listed, around 85% are singletons. This rearrangement joins TRBV15 to TRBJ1-5; D not resolved. Sequencing used peripheral blood. The sequence was obtained from a man in his fifties or sixties with acute or convalescent COVID-19. CDR3 in DNA: TGTGCCACCAGCAGAGTCCAACAGTTCAATCAGCCCCAGCATTTT. Residues: CATSRVQQFNQPQHF.